This T cell receptor (beta chain) appears in the sequencing data of a study of tumor-infiltrating lymphocytes in primary liver carcinoma. Unsorted whole blood yielded blood RNA, and germline DNA was extracted as well. Constant-region priming of approximately 0.55 ug total RNA yielded TCR beta cDNA. Generation of the TCR beta libraries relied on three nested multiplex PCR rounds using slightly modified ARM-PCR. TRBV1-TRBV30 forward and Cbeta reverse primers drove the first two approximately 10-cycle rounds. TCRdb re-analysed the multiplex PCR reads in MiXCR, keeping a single row per CDR3 protein. Of 310,000 or so distinct CDR3 sequences in the sample, 58% were seen once. This clonotype has more than one count but fewer than ten. The germline V gene has CDR1 SGDLS and CDR2 YYNGEE. V was cut by 0 bases and J by 0 bases, with 9 bases left in between. This CDR3 comprises 15 residues.

This chain connects TRBV9 to TRBJ1-2, with D unresolved. Sequences were obtained from peripheral blood. This receptor was obtained from a woman in her twenties or thirties with primary liver carcinoma and hepatitis B virus infection. In nucleotides, the CDR3 is TGTGCCAGCAGCGTAGCTTCGGAGTCTAACTATGGCTACACCTTC. Protein sequence: CASSVASESNYGYTF.